A selection of T cell receptor beta chains follows, all from one sample in a study of cytomegalovirus exposure and HLA in healthy donors. Assay: immunoSEQ multiplex PCR; the TCRdb copy retains only in-frame clones and omits some. The sample records about 120,000 clones, approximately 80% being singletons. Specimen: PBMCs. The receptors stem from a male donor in good health and CMV-seropositive. Each CDR3 is given with its conserved first and last residue. Each record gives: CDR3 length, J gene, D gene, V gene, clone size, CDR3 protein, CDR3 DNA. A D gene is named only where the DNA matches it firmly. Size tells how often a clone was seen (once, few, many) or the class of an expanded clone, and some rows leave it out.

15,TRBJ1-2,-,TRBV6-5,-,CASRAPGVSNYGYTF,TGTGCCAGCAGGGCCCCGGGAGTGTCTAACTATGGCTACACCTTC
15,TRBJ2-3,TRBD2,TRBV6-4,once,CASSDDGGSTDTQYF,TGTGCCAGCAGTGACGACGGCGGGAGTACAGATACGCAGTATTTT
16,TRBJ2-1,TRBD2,TRBV7-2,-,CASSLGTSGIYNEQFF,TGTGCCAGCAGCTTAGGGACTAGCGGTATTTACAATGAGCAGTTCTTC
18,TRBJ2-6,TRBD1,TRBV10-3,-,CAISDSTGQGAGANVLTF,TGTGCCATCAGTGACTCGACGGGACAGGGTGCTGGGGCCAACGTCCTGACTTTC
14,TRBJ1-3,-,TRBV7-9,-,CASSEGSSGNTIYF,TGTGCCAGCAGCGAAGGGAGCTCTGGAAACACCATATATTTT
14,TRBJ1-4,-,TRBV28,-,CASNGQRINEKLFF,TGTGCCAGCAACGGACAGCGAATTAATGAAAAACTGTTTTTT
14,TRBJ1-3,TRBD1,TRBV5-4,few,CASRRTGSGNTIYF,TGTGCCAGCAGGCGGACAGGGTCTGGAAACACCATATATTTT
12,TRBJ2-5,TRBD2,TRBV7-9,once,CASVSGGETQYF,TGTGCCAGCGTATCGGGAGGAGAGACCCAGTACTTC
11,TRBJ1-1,TRBD1,TRBV7-9,-,CASSRGREAFF,TGTGCCAGCAGCAGGGGGCGGGAAGCTTTCTTT
12,TRBJ2-3,-,TRBV7-2,-,CASSRSFDTQYF,TGTGCCAGCAGCCGGAGCTTTGATACGCAGTATTTT
14,TRBJ1-2,-,TRBV9,few,CASHPMTGIYGYTF,TGTGCCAGCCACCCGATGACGGGGATCTATGGCTACACCTTC
15,TRBJ2-5,-,TRBV11-2,-,CASSASAGSGETQYF,TGTGCCAGCAGCGCCTCCGCCGGATCGGGGGAGACCCAGTACTTC
15,TRBJ1-4,-,TRBV7-2,-,CASSLLGRGGEKLFF,TGTGCCAGCAGCCTCCTGGGGAGGGGCGGTGAAAAACTGTTTTTT
15,TRBJ2-7,TRBD1,TRBV14,-,CASSQMDRGHYEQYF,TGTGCCAGCAGCCAGATGGACAGGGGGCACTACGAGCAGTACTTC
15,TRBJ2-7,TRBD1,TRBV7-9,once,CASSKTGGIVDEQYF,TGTGCCAGCAGCAAGACAGGGGGAATAGTGGACGAGCAGTACTTC
13,TRBJ2-7,-,TRBV7-9,-,CASRPAVAHEQYF,TGTGCCAGCAGGCCGGCGGTGGCCCACGAGCAGTACTTC
15,TRBJ2-3,-,TRBV28,-,CASPQEGLYADTQYF,TGTGCCAGCCCCCAGGAGGGGCTATACGCAGATACGCAGTATTTT
14,TRBJ2-7,TRBD2,TRBV11-2,-,CASRIAGPSYEQYF,TGTGCCAGCAGAATAGCGGGACCCTCCTACGAGCAGTACTTC